This passage covers 31 T cell receptor beta chains from one sample sequenced in a study of T cells in localized non-small cell lung cancer. Some clones are missing from TCRdb's copy, which holds only in-frame ones; the method was immunoSEQ multiplex PCR. The sample consists of about 21,000 clones, 65% to 85% of them appearing once. Material: peripheral blood, obtained before any cancer treatment. The receptor source for this set is a man between 40 and 69 years old with stage I lung adenocarcinoma.

This chain links TRBV18 with TRBJ2-4, with a weak D call TRBD2 (6 bases). Germline values: CDR1 KGHSH, CDR2 LQKENI. V lost 0 bases to trimming and J lost 3 bases, with 9 bases between them. CDR3 size: 15 residues. CDR3 region: CASSPPGGSKNIQYF. CDR3 sequence (DNA): TGTGCCAGCTCACCACCTGGGGGGAGCAAAAACATTCAGTACTTC.

The chain recombines TRBV4-2 with TRBJ1-1; 7 bases fit TRBD1. CDR3 length: 14 amino acids. The junction had 9 bases not matched to a gene; V was cut back by 5 bases and J by 6 bases. The germline CDR1 and CDR2 sequences are LGHNA and YNFKEQ. The CDR3 bases are TGTGCCAGCAGCAGACCCGGGACAGTCTCTGAAGCTTTCTTT. It yields the protein CASSRPGTVSEAFF.

The gene calls are TRBV1 and TRBJ2-7; the table gives TRBD2 as D, unverified against the DNA. TRBV1 is shown as a pseudogene. There are 10 residues in the CDR3. DNA for the CDR3: TGCACCAGCAGCCAAGGCCGGGGGGCCTTC. Encoded protein: CTSSQGRGAF.

V gene TRBV7-3 combines with J gene TRBJ2-1; TRBD2 aligns across 11 bases. CDR3 length: 17 amino acids. CDR1 is SGHTA and CDR2 is FQGTGA in the germline V gene. The junction had 13 bases not matched to a gene; V was cut back by 5 bases and J by 7 bases. The chain's CDR3 is CASSPTGGASGRNEQFF. CDR3 DNA: TGTGCCAGCAGCCCGACGGGTGGGGCTAGCGGGAGGAATGAGCAGTTCTTC.

This chain connects TRBV2 to TRBJ1-6; D unclear. Deletions cut 6 bases from V and 10 bases from J, with 16 bases between. CDR3 length equals 14 residues. CDR1 and CDR2 (germline): SNHLY, FYNNEI. This CDR3 reads CASSGTHASSPLHF. CDR3 nucleotide sequence: TGTGCCAGCAGCGGCACCCATGCCTCGTCACCCCTCCACTTT.

The V gene is TRBV9, the J gene TRBJ2-5; tentatively, D is TRBD1 or TRBD2 (5 bases each). The CDR3 is 15 residues long. Germline V gene data show CDR1 as SGDLS and CDR2 as YYNGEE. The germline V and J ends were trimmed by 0 bases and 3 bases, with 12 bases remaining between them. The CDR3 sequence: CASSVAGTSKETQYF. The CDR3 bases are TGTGCCAGCAGCGTAGCAGGGACGTCGAAAGAGACCCAGTACTTC.

In this sample, this clone turned up once. J is TRBJ2-7 and V is TRBV5-1; possible D gene TRBD1, 5 bases. The germline CDR1 and CDR2 sequences are SGHRS and YFSETQ. V lost 0 bases and J lost 6, with 13 bases in between. This CDR3 region has 14 residues. CDR3 nucleotide sequence: TGCGCCAGCAGCTTGGGTACAGGCTTCAGCGAGCAGTACTTC. Its translation: CASSLGTGFSEQYF.

This chain joins TRBV6-5 and TRBJ1-1; a weak D match, TRBD1 (6 bases). Germline V lookup: CDR1 MNHEY, CDR2 SVGAGI. V gave up 7 bases and J gave up 0 bases, with 12 bases separating them. CDR3 length: 14 amino acids. The CDR3 reads CASIEQGMNTEAFF. The CDR3 DNA sequence: TGTGCCAGCATCGAACAGGGAATGAACACTGAAGCTTTCTTT.

Only one count was recorded for this clone. This rearrangement joins TRBV15 to TRBJ1-6, with a weak D call TRBD1 (5 bases). Germline loops: CDR1 LNHNV, CDR2 YYDKDF (reference sequence). The CDR3 loop spans 15 amino acids. Trimming shortened V by 1 base and J by 6 bases, and 10 bases separated the two germline ends. CDR3 in amino acids: CATSRGTRGNSPLHF. The CDR3 DNA sequence: TGTGCCACCAGCAGAGGGACAAGGGGTAATTCACCCCTCCACTTT.

The DNA for the CDR3 is TGTGCCAGCAGCCAAGAAGATTTCCTAGGGGGAACTGAAGCTTTCTTT. The encoded protein is CASSQEDFLGGTEAFF. The rearrangement links TRBV4-2 to TRBJ1-1, with D maybe TRBD1 (6 bases). The germline V and J ends were trimmed by 0 bases and 5 bases, with 16 bases remaining between them. This CDR3 region has 16 residues. Germline values: CDR1 LGHNA, CDR2 YNFKEQ.

The chain couples TRBV29-1 to TRBJ2-4; 7 bases are a match to TRBD2. V was clipped by 5 bases and J by 4 bases; unmatched bases: 5. CDR3 size: 13 residues. Germline V gene data show CDR1 as SQVTM and CDR2 as ANQGSEA. CDR3 sequence reads: CSVRMGGKNIQYF. For the CDR3, the DNA is TGCAGCGTTCGCATGGGGGGGAAAAACATTCAGTACTTC.

For the CDR3, the DNA is TGTGCCAGCAGCCGGGGGACCGGGGCTAATGAAAAACTGTTTTTT. Encoded protein: CASSRGTGANEKLFF. The genes are TRBV7-2 and TRBJ1-4, with D maybe TRBD1 (5 bases). With 5 bases removed from V and 3 bases from J, the gap between germline ends came to 13 bases. The CDR3 has 15 residues. The V gene's germline CDR1 is SGHTA and CDR2 FQGNSA.

The chain carries TRBV4-1 and TRBJ1-5; D unclear. The V gene's germline CDR1 is MGHRA and CDR2 YSYEKL. This CDR3 is built from 14 residues. Trimming took 1 base from V and 3 from J, leaving 7 bases between them. The CDR3 sequence is CASSQATPNQPQHF. The CDR3 bases are TGCGCCAGCAGCCAAGCCACTCCCAATCAGCCCCAGCATTTT.

This clone was seen a single time. This rearrangement joins TRBV15 to TRBJ2-4, with TRBD1 identical over 8 bases. V shed 0 bases, J shed 8 bases, and the junction held 12 bases outside the gene matches. This CDR3 has 17 residues. The V gene's germline CDR1 is LNHNV and CDR2 YYDKDF (reference sequence). CDR3 protein: CATSRDGLGRGQDIQYF. CDR3 DNA: TGTGCCACCAGCAGAGATGGGTTAGGCAGGGGGCAGGACATTCAGTACTTC.

CDR3 region: CASLIPADTQYF. The DNA for the CDR3 is TGTGCCAGCCTCATCCCCGCAGATACGCAGTATTTT. The chain carries TRBV2 and TRBJ2-3; D gene uncertain. The CDR3 runs 12 residues. The germline CDR1 and CDR2 sequences are SNHLY and FYNNEI. V lost 8 bases and J lost 4, with 10 bases in between.

V and J are TRBV2 and TRBJ2-7, with D unclear. Germline lookup yields CDR1 SNHLY and CDR2 FYNNEI. This CDR3 contains 12 residues. V was cut by 6 bases and J by 1 base, with 7 bases left in between. CDR3 DNA sequence: TGTGCCAGCAGAGGTGATTCCTACGAGCAGTACTTC. Translation gives CASRGDSYEQYF.

The V gene is TRBV7-2, the J gene TRBJ1-3; 8 bases align to TRBD1. Germline loops: CDR1 SGHTA, CDR2 FQGNSA. Trimming removed 5 bases from V and 0 bases from J; junction bases left unmatched: 12. This CDR3 is built from 18 residues. The CDR3 nucleotides read TGTGCCAGCAGCCGACGATCCGGGACAGGCCCCTCTGGAAACACCATATATTTT. This encodes CASSRRSGTGPSGNTIYF.

The count of this clone is one. The CDR3 region has the DNA TGTGCCAGCAGCCCCGGACAGGGGAAAGGAAACACCATATATTTT. Encoded protein: CASSPGQGKGNTIYF. The rearrangement links TRBV7-6 to TRBJ1-3; 9 positions agree with TRBD1. Per the germline V gene, CDR1 is SGHVS and CDR2 is FNYEAQ. Trimming at V came to 5 bases and at J to 4 bases, leaving 6 bases not matched to a gene. The CDR3 consists of 15 residues.

The CDR3 spells CASSVGGVETQYF. The DNA for the CDR3 is TGTGCCAGCAGCGTAGGGGGCGTTGAGACCCAGTACTTC. The rearrangement links TRBV9 to TRBJ2-5; a weak D match, TRBD1 (5 bases). This CDR3 comprises 13 residues. Trimming took 0 bases from V and 5 from J, leaving 8 bases between them. The germline CDR1 and CDR2 sequences are SGDLS and YYNGEE.

The chain joins TRBV19 to TRBJ1-2, with no clear D. The V gene lost 5 bases and the J gene lost 8 bases, with 15 bases spanning the gap. CDR1 is LNHDA, CDR2 SQIVND, per germline (reference sequence). The CDR3 sequence is 13 residues long. CDR3 loop: CASSLREVDGYTF. CDR3 nucleotide sequence: TGTGCCAGTAGTCTTCGAGAGGTGGACGGCTACACCTTC.

The chain has TRBV19 and TRBJ2-6; D gene uncertain. Germline CDR1 is LNHDA and CDR2 is SQIVND (reference sequence). Deletions cut 3 bases from V and 0 bases from J, with 3 bases between. This CDR3 region has 14 residues. Here the CDR3 reads CASSMASGANVLTF. CDR3 in DNA: TGTGCCAGTAGTATGGCCTCTGGGGCCAACGTCCTGACTTTC.

The CDR3 protein is CASSPQDRGPMNTEAFF. The CDR3 bases are TGTGCCAGCTCACCGCAAGACAGGGGGCCAATGAACACTGAAGCTTTCTTT. This rearrangement joins TRBV18 to TRBJ1-1; 10 bases line up with TRBD1. The CDR3 totals 17 residues. Germline lookup yields CDR1 KGHSH and CDR2 LQKENI. The J segment lost 0 bases and the V segment lost 3 bases, leaving 7 bases of the junction unmatched.

This clone was counted a single time. The V call is TRBV27, the J call TRBJ2-2; 11 bases are a match to TRBD2. This CDR3 has 15 residues. Unmatched junction bases numbered 2, after V lost 6 bases and J lost 2 bases. In germline, CDR1 is MNHEY, CDR2 SMNVEV (reference sequence). In nucleotides, the CDR3 is TGTGCCAGCAGGCTAGCGGGAGGAAACACCGGGGAGCTGTTTTTT. Its translation is CASRLAGGNTGELFF.

This sequence joins TRBV5-1 and TRBJ1-1; 7 nucleotides align to TRBD1. V was pared by 4 bases and J by 4 bases, with 7 bases of the junction left unmatched. CDR1 and CDR2 (germline): SGHRS, YFSETQ. The length of the CDR3 is 14 residues. The DNA for the CDR3 is TGCGCCAGCAGCCAGGGGGTGGGAGGCACTGAAGCTTTCTTT. Its protein is CASSQGVGGTEAFF.

This clone was counted once. V and J are TRBV6-1 and TRBJ2-2; 10 nucleotides agree with TRBD1. V lost 3 bases and J lost 9; bases outside the gene matches: 10. Germline CDR1 MNHNS, CDR2 SASEGT. The CDR3 extends over 16 amino acids. The CDR3 DNA reads TGTGCCAGCAGTGAGCGGGGACAGGGGCCCCGGTGGGAGCTGTTTTTT. Translating it yields CASSERGQGPRWELFF.

The rearrangement links TRBV5-8 to TRBJ2-2; D not certain. Germline V gene data show CDR1 as SGHTS and CDR2 as YDEGEE. Trimming stripped 4 bases from V and 4 bases from J, with 14 bases between. The CDR3 has 15 residues. CDR3 nucleotide sequence: TGTGCCAGCAGCATATCCGGGCACCTCACCGGGGAGCTGTTTTTT. Translating gives CASSISGHLTGELFF.

The chain couples TRBV6-6 to TRBJ1-2, with a weak D call TRBD1 (6 bases). Trimming stripped 7 bases from V and 4 bases from J, with 13 bases between. CDR1 is MNHNY and CDR2 is SVGAGI in the germline V gene (reference sequence). CDR3 length: 13 amino acids. As DNA, the CDR3 is TGTGCCAGCATGCAAGGGACATTCTATGGCTACACCTTC. This codes for CASMQGTFYGYTF.

This chain connects TRBV18 to TRBJ2-3, with 7 bases fitting TRBD1. Trimming at V came to 3 bases and at J to 0 bases, leaving 6 bases not matched to a gene. The CDR3 is made up of 16 amino acids. In germline, CDR1 is KGHSH, CDR2 LQKENI. CDR3 residues: CASSPQWDRSTDTQYF. Written as DNA, the CDR3 is TGTGCCAGCTCACCCCAATGGGACAGAAGCACAGATACGCAGTATTTT.

The J gene is TRBJ1-6, the V gene TRBV2; D remains ambiguous. The CDR3 runs 14 residues. Germline CDR1 reads SNHLY; CDR2 reads FYNNEI. V was shortened by 5 bases and J by 6 bases, with 11 bases between the two germline ends. CDR3 bases: TGTGCCAGCAGTTTGGACGGCGGTAATTCACCCCTCCACTTT. Translating gives CASSLDGGNSPLHF.

The chain employs TRBV2 and TRBJ2-5, with D perhaps TRBD2 (6 bases). Germline V gene data show CDR1 as SNHLY and CDR2 as FYNNEI. The CDR3 has 13 residues. Trimming shortened V by 1 base and J by 7 bases, and 10 bases separated the two germline ends. The CDR3 loop reads CASSEGEEGTQYF. CDR3 DNA sequence: TGTGCCAGCAGTGAAGGGGAGGAAGGGACCCAGTACTTC.

V and J are TRBV4-1 and TRBJ2-2; 13 positions match TRBD2. Germline V gene lookup returns CDR1 MGHRA and CDR2 YSYEKL. The CDR3 runs to 22 residues. The junction had 19 bases not matched to a gene; V was cut back by 1 base and J by 5 bases. The CDR3 sequence: CASSQGGYSWTSGSGWTGELFF. The CDR3 region has the DNA TGCGCCAGCAGCCAAGGCGGATACTCATGGACTAGCGGGAGTGGCTGGACCGGGGAGCTGTTTTTT.